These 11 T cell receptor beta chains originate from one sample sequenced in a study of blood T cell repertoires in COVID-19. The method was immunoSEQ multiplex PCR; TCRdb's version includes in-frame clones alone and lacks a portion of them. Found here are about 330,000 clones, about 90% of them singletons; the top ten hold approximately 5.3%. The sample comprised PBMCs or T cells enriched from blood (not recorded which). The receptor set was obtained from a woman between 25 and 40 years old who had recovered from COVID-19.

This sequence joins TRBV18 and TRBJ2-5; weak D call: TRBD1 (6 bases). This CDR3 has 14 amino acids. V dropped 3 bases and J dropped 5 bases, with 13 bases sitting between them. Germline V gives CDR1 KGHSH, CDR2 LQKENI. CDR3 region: CASSPEQGRETQYF. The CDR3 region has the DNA TGTGCCAGCTCACCGGAACAGGGCCGGGAGACCCAGTACTTC.

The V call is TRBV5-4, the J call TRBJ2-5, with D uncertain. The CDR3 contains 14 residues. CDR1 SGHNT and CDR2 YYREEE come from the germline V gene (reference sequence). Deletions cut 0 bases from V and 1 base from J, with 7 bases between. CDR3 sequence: CASSLDYSQETQYF. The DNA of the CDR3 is TGTGCCAGCAGCTTGGACTACTCCCAAGAGACCCAGTACTTC.

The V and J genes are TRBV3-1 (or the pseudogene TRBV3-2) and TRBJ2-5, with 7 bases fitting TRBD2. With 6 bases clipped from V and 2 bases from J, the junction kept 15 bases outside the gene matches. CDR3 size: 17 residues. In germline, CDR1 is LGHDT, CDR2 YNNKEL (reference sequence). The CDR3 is CASRRAKLSGQQETQYF. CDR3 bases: TGTGCCAGCAGGCGGGCGAAACTTAGCGGGCAGCAAGAGACCCAGTACTTC.

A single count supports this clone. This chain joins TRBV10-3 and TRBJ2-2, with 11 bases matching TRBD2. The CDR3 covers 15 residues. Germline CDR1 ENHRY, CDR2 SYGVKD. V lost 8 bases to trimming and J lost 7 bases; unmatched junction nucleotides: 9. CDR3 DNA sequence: TGTGCCATCGGTTTTAGCGGGGGGGCGGACGGGGAGCTGTTTTTT. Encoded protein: CAIGFSGGADGELFF.

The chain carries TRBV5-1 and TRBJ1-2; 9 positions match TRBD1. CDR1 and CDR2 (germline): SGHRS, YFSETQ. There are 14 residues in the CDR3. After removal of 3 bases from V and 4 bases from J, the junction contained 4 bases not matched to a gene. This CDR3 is CASSSEQGAYGYTF. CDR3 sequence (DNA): TGCGCCAGCAGCTCAGAACAGGGGGCCTATGGCTACACCTTC.

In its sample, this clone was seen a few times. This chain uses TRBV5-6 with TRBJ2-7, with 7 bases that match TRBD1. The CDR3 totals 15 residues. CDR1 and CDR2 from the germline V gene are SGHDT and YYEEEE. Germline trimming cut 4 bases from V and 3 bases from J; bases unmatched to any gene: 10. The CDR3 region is CASSPSTGFHYEQYF. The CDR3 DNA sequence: TGTGCCAGCAGCCCATCGACAGGGTTCCACTACGAGCAGTACTTC.

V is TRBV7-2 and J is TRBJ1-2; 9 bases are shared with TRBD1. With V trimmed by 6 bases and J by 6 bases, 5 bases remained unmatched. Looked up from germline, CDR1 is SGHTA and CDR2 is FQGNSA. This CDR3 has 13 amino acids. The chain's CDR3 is CASSFGQGNGYTF. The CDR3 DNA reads TGTGCCAGCAGTTTTGGACAGGGGAATGGCTACACCTTC.

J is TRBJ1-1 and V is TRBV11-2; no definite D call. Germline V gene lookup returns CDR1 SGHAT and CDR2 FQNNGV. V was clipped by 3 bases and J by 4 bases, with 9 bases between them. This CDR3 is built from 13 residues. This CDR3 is CASSLMGFTEAFF. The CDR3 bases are TGTGCCAGCAGCTTGATGGGCTTCACTGAAGCTTTCTTT.

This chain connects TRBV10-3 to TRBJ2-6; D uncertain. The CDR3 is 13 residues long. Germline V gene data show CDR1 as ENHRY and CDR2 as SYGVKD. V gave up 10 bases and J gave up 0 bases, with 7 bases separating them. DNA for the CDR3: TGTGCCACCGTTCGCTCTGGGGCCAACGTCCTGACTTTC. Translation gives CATVRSGANVLTF.

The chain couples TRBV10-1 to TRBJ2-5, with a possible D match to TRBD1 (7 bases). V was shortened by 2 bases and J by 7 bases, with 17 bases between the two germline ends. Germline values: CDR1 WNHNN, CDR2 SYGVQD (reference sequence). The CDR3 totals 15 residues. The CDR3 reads CASSERRGQGGTQYF. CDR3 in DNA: TGCGCCAGCAGTGAGCGGCGGGGCCAGGGGGGGACCCAGTACTTC.

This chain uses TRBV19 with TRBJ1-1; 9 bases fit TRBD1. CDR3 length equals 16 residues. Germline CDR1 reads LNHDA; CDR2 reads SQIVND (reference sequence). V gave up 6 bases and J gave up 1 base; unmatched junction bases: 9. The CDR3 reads CASRFGPGQGNTEAFF. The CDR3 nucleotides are TGTGCCAGTAGATTCGGGCCGGGACAGGGGAACACTGAAGCTTTCTTT.